The sequence of this T cell receptor (beta chain) was determined in a study of blood T cell repertoires in COVID-19. As for the study in general: All recovered Cohort 3 donors got two negative PCRs, got clearance, or saw symptom resolution. Spain, Italy and the United States supplied samples that represented acute and convalescent COVID-19.

Method: immunoSEQ multiplex PCR; TCRdb's copy keeps in-frame clones and lacks some. The sample comprises approximately 360,000 clones, more than 70% of which are singletons, and about 1.9% rests with the top ten. Cohorts were assigned according to the clinical history that participants reported. There are 14 residues in the CDR3. Germline V gene sequence: CDR1 MNHEY, CDR2 SVGAGI. The junction had 13 bases not matched to a gene; V was cut back by 10 bases and J by 7 bases. The clonotype originates from a man aged 35 to 55 in a cohort exposed to, infected with or recovered from COVID-19 (not recorded which). Sequencing was done on a sample of PBMCs or T cells enriched from blood (not recorded which). This chain links TRBV6-5 with TRBJ1-2; 9 bases fit TRBD1. As DNA, the CDR3 is TGTGCCATCTCACCCGGGACAGGGTCTGGTGGCTACACCTTC. Translation gives CAISPGTGSGGYTF.